This T cell receptor beta chain was retrieved from a study of T cells in Graves' hyperthyroidism and ophthalmopathy. Whole-study findings and limits: Most thyroid clonotypes with frequency above 0.001 were detected in blood.

It was RNA transcripts that yielded the amplified TCR beta CDR3 regions. HTBI primers were the set used in a first-round RT-PCR of the TCR CDR3. In TCRdb, the multiplex PCR reads were re-called with MiXCR into one record per CDR3 protein. The sample contains under 400,000 distinct CDR3 sequences, 14% of which appear only once. Hyperthyroidism of Graves' type that showed no ophthalmopathy progression within 18 months was stable. The patients, who ranged from 18 to 65 in age, presented with newly diagnosed hyperthyroidism lasting under 2 months. Based on clinical symptoms, serum thyroxine and TRAb, thyroid ultrasound and orbital computed tomography, diagnoses were reached. The CDR3 extends over 13 amino acids. V was pared by 0 bases and J by 7 bases, with 7 bases between. CDR1 is LGHNA, CDR2 YNFKEQ, per germline. Details on this clonotype: What it binds is not known.

This receptor was taken from a woman aged 55-70 years with Graves' hyperthyroidism. This chain joins TRBV4-2 and TRBJ1-5; D is unresolved. The sample taken for sequencing was blood. The CDR3 is CASSQEVGQPQHF. The CDR3 DNA follows: TGTGCCAGCAGCCAAGAGGTAGGGCAGCCCCAGCATTTT.